The sequence of this T cell receptor (beta chain) was determined in a study of control samples from healthy donors and cancer patients. The data were produced by immunoSEQ multiplex PCR, yet TCRdb's version contains in-frame clones alone and is incomplete. The sample records about 140,000 clones, 88% being singletons. Germline V gene lookup returns CDR1 KGHSH and CDR2 LQKENI. V shed 5 bases and J 0 bases; nucleotides not matched to a gene: 5. There are 15 residues in the CDR3. The material sequenced was blood. The chain carries TRBV18 and TRBJ1-1, with 8 nucleotides matching TRBD1. The TCR originated in a woman under 40 in good health. CDR3 in DNA: TGTGCCAGCTCATTGCCAGGGGGCTTGAACACTGAAGCTTTCTTT. Residues: CASSLPGGLNTEAFF.